The subject of this entry is one T cell receptor (beta chain). Before they entered the study, exposed participants had met a COVID-19 case within 2 weeks. Repertoires were generated with immunoSEQ multiplex PCR, while TCRdb's copy carries only in-frame clones and drops some. The repertoire holds some 320,000 clones, around 85% seen once, with 1.5% to 2% in the top ten. These data originate in a study of blood T cell repertoires in COVID-19. Across the study: The United States, Italy and Spain supplied acute and convalescent COVID-19 samples.

Per germline, CDR1 SNHLY and CDR2 FYNNEI. This CDR3 has 14 amino acids. V was trimmed by 4 bases and J by 9 bases, leaving 18 bases between them. The sequence was collected from a woman aged 25 to 45 who had been exposed to COVID-19. The V call is TRBV2, the J call TRBJ2-5; perhaps TRBD2 as D (6 bases). Specimen: PBMCs or T cells enriched from blood (not recorded which). The CDR3 sequence is CASSVTLFGGAQYF. The CDR3 DNA sequence: TGTGCCAGCAGTGTGACACTTTTCGGCGGGGCCCAGTACTTC.